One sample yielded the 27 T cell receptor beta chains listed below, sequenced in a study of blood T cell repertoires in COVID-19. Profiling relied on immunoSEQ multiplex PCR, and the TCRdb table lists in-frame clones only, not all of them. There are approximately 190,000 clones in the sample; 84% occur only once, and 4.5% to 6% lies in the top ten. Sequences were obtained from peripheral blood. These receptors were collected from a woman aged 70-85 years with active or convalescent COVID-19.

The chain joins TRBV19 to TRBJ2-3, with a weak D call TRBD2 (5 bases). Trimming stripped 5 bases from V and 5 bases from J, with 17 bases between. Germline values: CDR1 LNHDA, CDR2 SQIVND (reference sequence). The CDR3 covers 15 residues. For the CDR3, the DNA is TGTGCCAGTAGTGCGCGATATACAAGCGGAGATACGCAGTATTTT. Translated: CASSARYTSGDTQYF. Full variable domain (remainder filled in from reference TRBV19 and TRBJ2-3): DGGITQSPKYLFRKEGQNVTLSCEQNLNHDAMYWYRQDPGQGLRLIYYSQIVNDFQKGDIAEGYSVSREKKESFPLTVTSAQKNPTAFYLCASSARYTSGDTQYFGPGTRLTVL.

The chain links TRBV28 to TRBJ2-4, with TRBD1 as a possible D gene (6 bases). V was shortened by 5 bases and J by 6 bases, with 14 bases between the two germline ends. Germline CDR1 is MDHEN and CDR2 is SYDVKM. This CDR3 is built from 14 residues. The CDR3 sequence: CASSQSVGGNIQYF. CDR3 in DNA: TGTGCCAGCAGTCAAAGTGTAGGGGGAAACATTCAGTACTTC.

CDR3 nucleotide sequence: TGTGCCAGCAGCACAGGCCAACAAGCAACTAATGAAAAACTGTTTTTT. It codes for CASSTGQQATNEKLFF. V and J are TRBV9 and TRBJ1-4; D is perhaps TRBD1 (5 bases). The CDR3 sequence is 16 residues long. V lost 4 bases and J 0 bases, leaving 13 bases between the germline ends. Germline CDR1 is SGDLS and CDR2 is YYNGEE.

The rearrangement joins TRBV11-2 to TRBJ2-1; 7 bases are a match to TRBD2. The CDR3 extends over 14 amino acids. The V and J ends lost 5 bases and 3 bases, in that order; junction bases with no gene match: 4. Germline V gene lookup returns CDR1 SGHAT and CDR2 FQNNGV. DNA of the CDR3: TGTGCCAGCAGCCCAGCTAGCGGCTACAATGAGCAGTTCTTC. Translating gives CASSPASGYNEQFF.

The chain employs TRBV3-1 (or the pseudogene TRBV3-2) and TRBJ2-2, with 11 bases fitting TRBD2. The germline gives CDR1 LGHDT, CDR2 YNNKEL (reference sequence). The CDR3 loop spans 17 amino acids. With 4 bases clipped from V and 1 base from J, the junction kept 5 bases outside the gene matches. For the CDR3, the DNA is TGTGCCAGCAGCCCCCGACTAGCGGGGATGAACACCGGGGAGCTGTTTTTT. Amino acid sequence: CASSPRLAGMNTGELFF.

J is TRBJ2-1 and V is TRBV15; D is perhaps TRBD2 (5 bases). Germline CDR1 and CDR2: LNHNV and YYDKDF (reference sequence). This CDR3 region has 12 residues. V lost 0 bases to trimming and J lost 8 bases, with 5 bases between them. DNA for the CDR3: TGTGCCACCAGCAGAGAGGGAGATGAGCAGTTCTTC. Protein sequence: CATSREGDEQFF. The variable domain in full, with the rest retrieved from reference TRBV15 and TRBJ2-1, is DAMVIQNPRYQVTQFGKPVTLSCSQTLNHNVMYWYQQKSSQAPKLLFHYYDKDFNNEADTPDNFQSRRPNTSFCFLDIRSPGLGDTAMYLCATSREGDEQFFGPGTRLTVL.

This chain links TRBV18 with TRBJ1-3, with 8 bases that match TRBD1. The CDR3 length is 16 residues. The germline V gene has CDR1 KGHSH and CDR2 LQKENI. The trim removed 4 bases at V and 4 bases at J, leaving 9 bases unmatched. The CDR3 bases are TGTGCCAGCTCACGGACAGGGTTTGAGCTCGGAAACACCATATATTTT. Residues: CASSRTGFELGNTIYF.

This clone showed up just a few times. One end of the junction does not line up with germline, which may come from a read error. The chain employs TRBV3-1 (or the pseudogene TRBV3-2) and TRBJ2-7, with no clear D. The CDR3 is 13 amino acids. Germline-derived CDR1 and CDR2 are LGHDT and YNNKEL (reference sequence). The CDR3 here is CASSQDYLYEQYF. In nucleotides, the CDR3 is TGCGCCAGCAGCCAAGATTATCTCTACGAGCAGTACTTC.

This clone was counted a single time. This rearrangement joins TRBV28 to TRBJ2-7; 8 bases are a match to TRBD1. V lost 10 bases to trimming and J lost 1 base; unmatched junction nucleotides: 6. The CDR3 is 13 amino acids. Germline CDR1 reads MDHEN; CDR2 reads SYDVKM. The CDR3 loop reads CATGWTGSYEQYF. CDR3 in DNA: TGTGCCACCGGCTGGACAGGGTCCTACGAGCAGTACTTC. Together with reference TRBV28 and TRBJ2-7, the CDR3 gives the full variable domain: DVKVTQSSRYLVKRTGEKVFLECVQDMDHENMFWYRQDPGLGLRLIYFSYDVKMKEKGDIPEGYSVSREKKERFSLILESASTNQTSMYLCATGWTGSYEQYFGPGTRLTVT.

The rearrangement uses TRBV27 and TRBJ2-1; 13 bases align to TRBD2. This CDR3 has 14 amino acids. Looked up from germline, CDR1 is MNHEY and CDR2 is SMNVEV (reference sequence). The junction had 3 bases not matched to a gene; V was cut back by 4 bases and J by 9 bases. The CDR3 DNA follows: TGTGCCAGCAGTTGGACTAGCGGGAGAGGTGAGCAGTTCTTC. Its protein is CASSWTSGRGEQFF.

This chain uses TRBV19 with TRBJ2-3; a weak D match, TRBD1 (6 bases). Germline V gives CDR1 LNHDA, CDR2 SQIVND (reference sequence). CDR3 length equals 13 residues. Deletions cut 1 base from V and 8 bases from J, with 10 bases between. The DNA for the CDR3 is TGTGCCAGTAGTATAGCCCCCAGGGGTACGCAGTATTTT. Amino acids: CASSIAPRGTQYF.

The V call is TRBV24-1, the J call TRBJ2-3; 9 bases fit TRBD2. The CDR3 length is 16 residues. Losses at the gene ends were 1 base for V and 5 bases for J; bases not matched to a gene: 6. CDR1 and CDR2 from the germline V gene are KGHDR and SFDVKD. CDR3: CATSDLAGGSEDTQYF. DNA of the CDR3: TGTGCCACCAGTGATTTAGCGGGAGGCTCCGAAGATACGCAGTATTTT.

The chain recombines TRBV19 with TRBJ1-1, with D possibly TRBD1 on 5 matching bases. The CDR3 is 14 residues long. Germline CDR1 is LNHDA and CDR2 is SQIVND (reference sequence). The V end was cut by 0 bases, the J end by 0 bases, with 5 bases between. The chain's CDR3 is CASSIEGLNTEAFF. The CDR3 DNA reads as TGTGCCAGTAGTATAGAGGGGCTGAACACTGAAGCTTTCTTT.

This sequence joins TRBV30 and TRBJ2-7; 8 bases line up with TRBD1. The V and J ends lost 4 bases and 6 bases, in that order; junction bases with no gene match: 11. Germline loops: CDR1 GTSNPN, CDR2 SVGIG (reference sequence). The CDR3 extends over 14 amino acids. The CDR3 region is CAWTFRGPSGEQYF. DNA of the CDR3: TGTGCCTGGACTTTCAGGGGGCCCTCGGGCGAGCAGTACTTC. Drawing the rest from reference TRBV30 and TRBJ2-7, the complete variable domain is SQTIHQWPATLVQPVGSPLSLECTVEGTSNPNLYWYRQAAGRGLQLLFYSVGIGQISSEVPQNLSASRPQDRQFILSSKKLLLSDSGFYLCAWTFRGPSGEQYFGPGTRLTVT.

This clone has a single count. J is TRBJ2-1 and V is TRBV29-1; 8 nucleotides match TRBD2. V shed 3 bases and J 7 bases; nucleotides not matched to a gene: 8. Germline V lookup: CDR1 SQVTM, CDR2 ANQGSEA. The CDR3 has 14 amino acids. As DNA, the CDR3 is TGCAGCGTTGACACGGGACTAGGTGGGAATGAGCAGTTCTTC. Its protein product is CSVDTGLGGNEQFF.

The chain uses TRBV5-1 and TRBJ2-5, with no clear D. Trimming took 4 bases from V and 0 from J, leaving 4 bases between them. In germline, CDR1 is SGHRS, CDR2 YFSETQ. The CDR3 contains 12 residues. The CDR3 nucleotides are TGCGCCAGCAGCCCGGACCAAGAGACCCAGTACTTC. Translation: CASSPDQETQYF.

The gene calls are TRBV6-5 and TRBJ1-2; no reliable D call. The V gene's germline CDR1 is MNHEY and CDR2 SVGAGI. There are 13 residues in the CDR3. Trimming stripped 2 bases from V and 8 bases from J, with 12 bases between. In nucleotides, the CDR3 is TGTGCCAGCAGTTACAGACCGACTGGGGGCTACACCTTC. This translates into CASSYRPTGGYTF.

The CDR3 DNA is TGTGCCAGCAGCACGCTAAAAGGGAGTGCTCCGGATACGCAGTATTTT. The encoded protein is CASSTLKGSAPDTQYF. The V call is TRBV5-6, the J call TRBJ2-3; tentatively, D is TRBD2 (5 bases). Trimming stripped 4 bases from V and 6 bases from J, with 21 bases between. This CDR3 has 16 amino acids. Germline V gene data show CDR1 as SGHDT and CDR2 as YYEEEE. Based on the CDR3 plus reference TRBV5-6 and TRBJ2-3, the full variable domain is DAGVTQSPTHLIKTRGQQVTLRCSPKSGHDTVSWYQQALGQGPQFIFQYYEEEERQRGNFPDRFSGHQFPNYSSELNVNALLLGDSALYLCASSTLKGSAPDTQYFGPGTRLTVL.

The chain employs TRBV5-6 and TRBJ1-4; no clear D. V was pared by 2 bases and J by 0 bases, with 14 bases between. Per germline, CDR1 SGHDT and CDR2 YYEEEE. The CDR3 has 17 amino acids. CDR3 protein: CASSLHLGLTTNEKLFF. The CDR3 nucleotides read TGTGCCAGCAGCTTACACCTTGGCCTGACAACTAATGAAAAACTGTTTTTT.

CDR3 in DNA: TGTGCCAGCAGCCAATGGGGGAGAGGGCGGGGATTCTCCTACAATGAGCAGTTCTTC. Encoded protein: CASSQWGRGRGFSYNEQFF. The J gene is TRBJ2-1, the V gene TRBV4-2, with D possibly being TRBD2 (6 bases). Trimming pared 2 bases from V and 0 bases from J, leaving 20 bases between. This CDR3 region has 19 residues. Per germline, CDR1 LGHNA and CDR2 YNFKEQ.

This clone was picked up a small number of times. CDR3 in amino acids: CASSSPQGRGSHQETQYF. As DNA, the CDR3 is TGTGCCAGCAGCTCACCGCAGGGGCGAGGGAGCCACCAAGAGACCCAGTACTTC. The chain is built from TRBV7-9 and TRBJ2-5; D may be TRBD1 (6 bases). The CDR3 length is 18 residues. The V end was cut by 4 bases, the J end by 0 bases, with 21 bases between. CDR1 is SEHNR, CDR2 FQNEAQ, per germline (reference sequence).

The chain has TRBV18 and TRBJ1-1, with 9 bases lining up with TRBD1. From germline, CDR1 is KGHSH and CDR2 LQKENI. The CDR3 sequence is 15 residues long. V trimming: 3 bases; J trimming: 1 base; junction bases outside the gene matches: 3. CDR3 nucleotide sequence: TGTGCCAGCTCACCCAGACAGGGGGGGAACACTGAAGCTTTCTTT. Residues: CASSPRQGGNTEAFF. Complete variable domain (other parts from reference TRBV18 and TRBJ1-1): NAGVMQNPRHLVRRRGQEARLRCSPMKGHSHVYWYRQLPEEGLKFMVYLQKENIIDESGMPKERFSAEFPKEGPSILRIQQVVRGDSAAYFCASSPRQGGNTEAFFGQGTRLTVV.

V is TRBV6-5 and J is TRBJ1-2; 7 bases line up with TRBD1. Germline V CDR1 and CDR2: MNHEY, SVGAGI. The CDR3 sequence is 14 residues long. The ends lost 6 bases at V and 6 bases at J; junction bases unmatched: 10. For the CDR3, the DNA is TGTGCCAGCAGGGACAGGCTTTCCTCGGATGGCTACACCTTC. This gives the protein CASRDRLSSDGYTF.

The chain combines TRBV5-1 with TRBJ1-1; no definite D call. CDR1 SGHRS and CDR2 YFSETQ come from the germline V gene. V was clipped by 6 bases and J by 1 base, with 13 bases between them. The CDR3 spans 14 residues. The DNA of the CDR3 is TGCGCCAGCAAGTCCCAGACGGGGAACACTGAAGCTTTCTTT. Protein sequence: CASKSQTGNTEAFF.

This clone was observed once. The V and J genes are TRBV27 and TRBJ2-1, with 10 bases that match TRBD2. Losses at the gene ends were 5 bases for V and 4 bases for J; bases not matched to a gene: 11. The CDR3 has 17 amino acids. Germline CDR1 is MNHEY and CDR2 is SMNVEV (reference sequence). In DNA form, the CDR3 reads TGTGCCAGCAGTCTGACAGGACTAGCGGAGACTTACAATGAGCAGTTCTTC. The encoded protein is CASSLTGLAETYNEQFF.

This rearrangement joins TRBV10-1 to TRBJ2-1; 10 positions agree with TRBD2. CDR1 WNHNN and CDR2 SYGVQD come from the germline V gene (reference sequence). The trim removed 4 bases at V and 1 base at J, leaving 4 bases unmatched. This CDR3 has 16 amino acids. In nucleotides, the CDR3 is TGCGCCAGCAGTGCCTTAGCGGGAGGATCCTACAATGAGCAGTTCTTC. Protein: CASSALAGGSYNEQFF.

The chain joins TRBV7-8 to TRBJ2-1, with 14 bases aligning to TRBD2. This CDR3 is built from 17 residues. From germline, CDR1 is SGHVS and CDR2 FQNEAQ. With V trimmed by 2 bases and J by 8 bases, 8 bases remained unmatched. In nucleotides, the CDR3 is TGTGCCAGCAGCTTAACGGGACTAGCGGGAGACAACCATGAGCAGTTCTTC. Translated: CASSLTGLAGDNHEQFF.